The text below deals with one TCR beta chain. Its antigen is not yet known. It has no much larger one-base neighbor in the sample; base qualities were not kept. This specimen belongs to a study of identifying expanded T cells in peripheral blood (dated by TCRdb to between 2018 and 2021). Concerning the study at large: Technical replicates were generated by sequencing separate aliquots of the same genomic DNA pool, and four replicates were compared pairwise.

No immune events, such as infections, were documented for the healthy donors during the collection period. To calibrate time-dependent variance in a beta-binomial model of T-cell clone differential abundance, blood repertoires from healthy donors were used as a training cohort. There were roughly ten healthy donors in the training cohort, of whom 3 were female and 7 were male. An age range of roughly 29 to 64 years, with an average of 43 years, was recorded for the donors. Obtained from a commercial supplier, whole blood was collected from each healthy donor at three time points set about 2 weeks apart. For immunosequencing, genomic DNA was extracted from whole blood that had not been sorted. Beyond this particular receptor, the publication reports: For all healthy donors, the variance in clone template counts between approximately two-week samples rose significantly as total template count increased. The authors expected that over much longer intervals, such as months to years, biological variance in healthy repertoires might increase even further. Between technical replicates the binomial model flagged roughly 1.1 differentially abundant clones, whereas over about two weeks the binomial model flagged about 16.4 and over roughly 4 weeks roughly 20. Both the number of clones called differentially abundant and the false-positive rate were significantly reduced by the beta-binomial model across all healthy-donor time intervals.

The immunoSEQ Assay, which relies on bias-controlled multiplex PCR amplification of genomic DNA, was used to profile TCRbeta CDR3 regions. As for the authors' bioinformatics: The absolute abundance of each unique TCRbeta CDR3 region was quantified after sequences were collapsed and filtered. Two models were used to test differential abundance: a binomial model (Fisher-equivalent) and a beta-binomial model that adds time-dependent variance fitted from healthy donors. Any clone with fewer than 5 combined templates was excluded, and a clone was called differentially abundant if its Benjamini-Hochberg FDR was below 0.01. Beta-binomial variance was modeled as a function of total template count across the two samples using the form v = (b*log(k)+a)^2. TCRdb took over this immuneACCESS table, retaining in-frame rearrangements with V and J assigned. Such tables are incomplete; in checked studies, under half of the missing clones stem from an unresolved V gene, and the remainder is unexplained. D and trimming come from the DNA, and the V and J calls and clone size come from that table. The table for this sample lists approximately 120,000 clones; 88% of them were counted only once. The ten biggest clones cover 6.5% to 9% of the sample.

From a lookup of the germline V gene, CDR1 and CDR2 are SGHDN and FVKESK. The CDR3 covers 13 residues, taking in both the cysteine and the phenylalanine. The retained sequence is limited to the CDR3, 39 bases, with the frame set at the first base. A distance of 8 bases separates the germline ends of V and J, which lose 4 bases and 4 bases respectively. Input material: blood. The V and J segments used are TRBV14 and TRBJ1-3; no D gene call is confident. The sequence derives from a person aged 18-69 years in good health. The CDR3 is CASSRGWGNTIYF. The nucleotide sequence reads as follows: TGTGCCAGCAGCCGGGGTTGGGGAAACACCATATATTTT.